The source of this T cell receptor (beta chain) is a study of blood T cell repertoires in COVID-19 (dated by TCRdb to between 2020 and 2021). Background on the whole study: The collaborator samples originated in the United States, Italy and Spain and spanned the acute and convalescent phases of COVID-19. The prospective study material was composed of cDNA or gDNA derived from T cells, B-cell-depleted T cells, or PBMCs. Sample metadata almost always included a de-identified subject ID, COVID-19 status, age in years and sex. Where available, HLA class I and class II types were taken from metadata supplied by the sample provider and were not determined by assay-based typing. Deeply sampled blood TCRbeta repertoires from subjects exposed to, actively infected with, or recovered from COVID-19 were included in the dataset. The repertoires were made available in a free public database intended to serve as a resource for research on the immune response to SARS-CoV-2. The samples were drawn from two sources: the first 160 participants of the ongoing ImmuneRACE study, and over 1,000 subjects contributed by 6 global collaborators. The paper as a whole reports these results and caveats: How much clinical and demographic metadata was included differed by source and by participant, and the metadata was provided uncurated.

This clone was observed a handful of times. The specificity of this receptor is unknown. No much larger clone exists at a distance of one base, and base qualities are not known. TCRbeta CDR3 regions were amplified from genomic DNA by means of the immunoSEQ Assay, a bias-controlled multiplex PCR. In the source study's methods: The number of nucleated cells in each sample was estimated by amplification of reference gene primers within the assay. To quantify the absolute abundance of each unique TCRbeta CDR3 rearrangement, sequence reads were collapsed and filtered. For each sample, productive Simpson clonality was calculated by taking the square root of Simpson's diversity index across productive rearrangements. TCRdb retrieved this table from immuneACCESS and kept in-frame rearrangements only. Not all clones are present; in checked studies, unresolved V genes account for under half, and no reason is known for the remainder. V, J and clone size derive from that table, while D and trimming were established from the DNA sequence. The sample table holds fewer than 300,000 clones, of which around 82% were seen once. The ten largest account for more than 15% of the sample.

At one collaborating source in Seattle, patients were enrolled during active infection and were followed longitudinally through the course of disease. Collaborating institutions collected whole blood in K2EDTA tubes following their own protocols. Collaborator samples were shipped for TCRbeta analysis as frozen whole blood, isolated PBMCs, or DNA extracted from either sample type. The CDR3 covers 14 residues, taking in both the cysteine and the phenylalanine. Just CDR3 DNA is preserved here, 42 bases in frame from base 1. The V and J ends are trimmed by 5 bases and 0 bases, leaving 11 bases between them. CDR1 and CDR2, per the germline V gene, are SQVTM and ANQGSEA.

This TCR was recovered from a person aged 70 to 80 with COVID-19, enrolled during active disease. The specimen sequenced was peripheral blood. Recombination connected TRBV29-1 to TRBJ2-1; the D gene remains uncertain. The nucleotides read TGCAGCGTTTTTTCCGCTAGCTCCTACAATGAGCAGTTCTTC. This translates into CSVFSASSYNEQFF.